The rows below give T cell receptor beta chains drawn from one sample of a study of cytotoxic CD8 clonotypes in ibrutinib-treated CLL. Assay: immunoSEQ multiplex PCR; the TCRdb copy retains only in-frame clones and omits some. Among about 39,000 clones listed, 68% were seen once. The material sequenced was PBMCs, taken at disease progression, from a patient treated with ibrutinib. These receptors were obtained from a human donor with chronic lymphocytic leukemia. CDR3s include the opening cysteine and the closing phenylalanine or tryptophan. The D gene is left open where the match is weak. Clone size is stated in some rows and not others, as once, few, many or a class when expanded.

j_gene,d_gene,v_gene,abundance,CDR3aa,CDR3nt
TRBJ1-4,-,TRBV5-1,-,CASSIQGIDEKLFF,TGCGCCAGCAGCATACAGGGAATAGATGAAAAACTGTTTTTT
TRBJ1-1,TRBD1,TRBV2,-,CASSEQGVLNTEAFF,TGTGCCAGCAGTGAACAGGGGGTCCTGAACACTGAAGCTTTCTTT
TRBJ2-1,TRBD2,TRBV19,-,CASSIMAGVSYNEQFF,TGTGCCAGTAGTATAATGGCGGGAGTATCCTACAATGAGCAGTTCTTC
TRBJ2-7,-,TRBV7-2,-,CASSLVGSSYEQYF,TGTGCCAGCAGCTTAGTCGGGAGCTCCTACGAGCAGTACTTC
TRBJ1-3,-,TRBV27,-,CASSFRSGNTIYF,TGTGCCAGCAGTTTTCGCTCTGGAAACACCATATATTTT
TRBJ2-5,-,TRBV6-5,-,CASSLYQGETQYF,TGTGCCAGCAGCCTATACCAGGGAGAGACCCAGTACTTC
TRBJ1-2,-,TRBV29-1,-,CSVVPRGGYGYTF,TGCAGCGTTGTGCCCAGGGGAGGCTATGGCTACACCTTC
TRBJ2-7,TRBD2,TRBV29-1,-,CSVLAGGDEQYF,TGCAGCGTACTAGCGGGAGGAGACGAGCAGTACTTC
TRBJ1-1,-,TRBV9,once,CASSPRTALNTEAFF,TGTGCCAGCAGCCCCCGGACAGCCCTGAACACTGAAGCTTTCTTT
TRBJ2-3,-,TRBV5-1,once,CASSLGFPDTQYF,TGCGCCAGCAGCTTGGGTTTCCCAGATACGCAGTATTTT
TRBJ2-2,-,TRBV4-2,-,CASSRPSTGELFF,TGTGCCAGCAGCCGACCATCCACCGGGGAGCTGTTTTTT
TRBJ2-3,TRBD1,TRBV14,-,CASSHLDRGQDTQYF,TGTGCCAGCAGCCATCTTGACAGGGGGCAGGATACGCAGTATTTT
TRBJ2-1,TRBD2,TRBV9,-,CASSVGRNSGRDQQFF,TGTGCCAGCAGCGTAGGAAGAAATAGCGGGAGAGATCAGCAGTTCTTC
TRBJ1-1,-,TRBV27,-,CASRNRVLGSLDTEAFF,TGTGCCAGCAGAAACAGGGTTTTAGGAAGTTTGGACACTGAAGCTTTCTTT
TRBJ2-3,-,TRBV7-6,few,CASSLAGLGGTDTQYF,TGTGCCAGCAGCTTAGCCGGATTGGGGGGCACAGATACGCAGTATTTT
TRBJ1-2,-,TRBV30,-,CAWSDWGGAGVGYGYTF,TGTGCCTGGAGTGATTGGGGGGGCGCGGGAGTGGGATATGGCTACACCTTC
TRBJ2-3,TRBD2,TRBV5-4,-,CASSLKRDTDTQYF,TGTGCCAGCAGCTTGAAGCGGGACACAGATACGCAGTATTTT
TRBJ2-3,-,TRBV5-6,-,CASSPAVHTDTQYF,TGTGCCAGCAGCCCAGCGGTCCACACAGATACGCAGTATTTT
TRBJ2-1,-,TRBV7-2,-,CASSLVAPAGNEQFF,TGTGCCAGCAGCTTAGTTGCCCCCGCTGGCAATGAGCAGTTCTTC
TRBJ2-7,-,TRBV7-9,-,CASSWVPSYEQYF,TGTGCCAGCAGTTGGGTTCCGTCCTACGAGCAGTACTTC
TRBJ2-7,-,TRBV10-3,-,CAISETLVGVHSYEQYF,TGTGCCATCAGTGAGACCCTCGTAGGGGTTCATTCCTACGAGCAGTACTTC
TRBJ1-6,TRBD1,TRBV5-4,once,CASSPGQGNSPLHF,TGTGCCAGCAGCCCTGGACAGGGGAATTCACCCCTCCACTTT
TRBJ1-5,-,TRBV18,medium-sized,CASSPLPGDQPQHF,TGTGCCAGCTCACCCCTCCCTGGGGATCAGCCCCAGCATTTT
TRBJ2-2,-,TRBV11-3,once,CATLANTGELFF,TGTGCCACACTCGCGAACACCGGGGAGCTGTTTTTT
TRBJ1-1,TRBD1,TRBV15,few,CATSKRQGDSEAFF,TGTGCCACCAGCAAGAGACAGGGGGACTCTGAAGCTTTCTTT
TRBJ2-3,-,TRBV6-6,-,CASSIGWKGTDTQYF,TGTGCCAGCAGTATCGGTTGGAAGGGCACAGATACGCAGTATTTT
TRBJ1-2,-,TRBV5-4,few,CASSLATEGYGYTF,TGTGCCAGCAGCTTGGCGACAGAGGGGTATGGCTACACCTTC
TRBJ2-1,-,TRBV6-5,-,CASSLGPGALYNEQFF,TGTGCCAGCAGTTTGGGCCCAGGGGCCCTCTACAATGAGCAGTTCTTC
TRBJ2-2,-,TRBV7-2,medium-sized,CASSPRLGQTGELFF,TGTGCCAGCAGCCCCCGACTAGGCCAGACCGGGGAGCTGTTTTTT